A selection of T cell receptor beta chains follows, all from one sample in a study of neoadjuvant anti-PD-1 for oral cavity cancer. The method was immunoSEQ multiplex PCR; TCRdb's version includes in-frame clones alone and lacks a portion of them. This sample carries tens of thousands of clones, 80% to 90% of them seen once, and the ten largest clones take around 3.2%. Sequenced here: PBMCs, sampled after nivolumab (anti-PD-1) treatment. The source of these receptors is a person between 40 and 85 years old with oral cavity squamous cell carcinoma. CDR3s include the opening cysteine and the closing phenylalanine or tryptophan. The D gene is left open where the match is weak. Some rows mark clone size as missing; the rest say once, few, many or name a class of expanded clone.

d_call clone_size j_call v_call cdr3_nt cdr3_aa
- - TRBJ2-2 TRBV13 TGTGCCAGCAGCCTGGGGTACACCGGGGAGCTGTTTTTT CASSLGYTGELFF
TRBD2 - TRBJ2-3 TRBV4-2 TGTGCCAGCAGCCAAGATAAGGCTAGCGGGAGTTCTACGCAGTATTTT CASSQDKASGSSTQYF
- - TRBJ1-5 TRBV19 TGTGCCAGTAGTATAGATGCAGGGAATAGCAATCAGCCCCAGCATTTT CASSIDAGNSNQPQHF
TRBD2 - TRBJ2-7 TRBV11-2 TGTGCCAGCAGCTTAGTTTCTTTCGCCGGGACTAGTGGGTACGAGCAGTACTTC CASSLVSFAGTSGYEQYF
TRBD2 - TRBJ2-7 TRBV5-1 TGCGCCAGCAGCTCCGGCCTAGCGGGGTTGGCCTACGAGCAGTACTTC CASSSGLAGLAYEQYF
TRBD2 - TRBJ2-7 TRBV27 TGTGCCAGCCGACTCGGACTAGCGGCGTCCTACGAGCAGTACTTC CASRLGLAASYEQYF
- - TRBJ1-5 TRBV29-1 TGCAGCGTTGCGGAGACAGGACTTAGCAATCAGCCCCAGCATTTT CSVAETGLSNQPQHF
TRBD1 - TRBJ1-5 TRBV6-1 TGTGCCAGCAACCCGACAGGGTCAAATCAGCCCCAGCATTTT CASNPTGSNQPQHF
- - TRBJ1-3 TRBV5-1 TGCGCCAGCAGGGAGGGATCTGGAAACACCATATATTTT CASREGSGNTIYF
TRBD2 - TRBJ2-1 TRBV6-5 TGTGCCAGCAGTTATCTAGCGGGCCCCAATGAGCAGTTCTTC CASSYLAGPNEQFF
- few TRBJ2-5 TRBV6-6 TGTGCCAGCAGTCCCCAAGAGACCCAGTACTTC CASSPQETQYF
- - TRBJ1-3 TRBV6-1 TGTGCCAGCTCCCCCCTCCAGGGGATCGGTGACACCATATATTTT CASSPLQGIGDTIYF
TRBD1 - TRBJ1-3 TRBV6-6 TGTGCCAGCAACCCAACAGGGGGCGGAAACACCATATATTTT CASNPTGGGNTIYF
TRBD2 - TRBJ2-7 TRBV9 TGTGCCAGCAGCCCGTACCAACTAGCGGGGTCCTACGAGCAGTACTTC CASSPYQLAGSYEQYF
TRBD2 - TRBJ2-2 TRBV11-2 TGTGCCAGCAGCCCCAGCGGGAGTGGAACCGGGGAGCTGTTTTTT CASSPSGSGTGELFF
- - TRBJ1-5 TRBV30 TGTGCCTGGAGTGTACCGGGGAACAGCAATCAGCCCCAGCATTTT CAWSVPGNSNQPQHF
- - TRBJ1-2 TRBV11-2 TGTGCCAGCAGCTTAAGCAGCCGCTATGGCTACACCTTC CASSLSSRYGYTF
- once TRBJ2-5 TRBV27 TGTGCCAGCAGTCCATACATAGAAGAGACCCAGTACTTC CASSPYIEETQYF
TRBD2 - TRBJ2-5 TRBV5-1 TGCGCCAGCAGCCACACTAGCGGGAGTGAGACCCAGTACTTC CASSHTSGSETQYF
- - TRBJ1-3 TRBV25-1 TGTGCCAGCAGTTGGGGAGTCGCTGGAAACACCATATATTTT CASSWGVAGNTIYF
- few TRBJ2-3 TRBV30 TGTGCCTGGAGAAGGGTCTTCAGGGGAAGCACAGATACGCAGTATTTT CAWRRVFRGSTDTQYF
TRBD1 once TRBJ1-2 TRBV15 TGTGCCACCAGCAGAGATAAAGGGGGCTACTATGGCTACACCTTC CATSRDKGGYYGYTF
- few TRBJ2-7 TRBV11-2 TGTGCCAGCAGCTTATCGGCGGGGAGGCGGGAGCAGTACTTC CASSLSAGRREQYF
- - TRBJ1-1 TRBV27 TGTGCCAGCAGTTTCAGACCAATTAACACTGAAGCTTTCTTT CASSFRPINTEAFF
- - TRBJ1-1 TRBV27 TGTGCCAGCAGATTGGACAGTTACCTCACTGAAGCTTTCTTT CASRLDSYLTEAFF
- - TRBJ2-7 TRBV13 TGTGCCAGCAGCTGGGACGGGGCCTACGAGCAGTACTTC CASSWDGAYEQYF
TRBD2 - TRBJ2-5 TRBV5-1 TGCGCCAGCAGCTTTAGCGGGATGAAGGAGACCCAGTACTTC CASSFSGMKETQYF
TRBD1 - TRBJ2-6 TRBV29-1 TGCAGCGCTGGACAGGGGGCGTCTGGGGCCAACGTCCTGACTTTC CSAGQGASGANVLTF
TRBD1 - TRBJ2-7 TRBV19 TGTGCCAGTAGGGAAGCAGGGGGCGGAACCCAGCAGTACTTC CASREAGGGTQQYF
TRBD2 - TRBJ2-1 TRBV10-3 TGTGCCACCCAGGGGACTAGCGGGAGGGTTGAGCAGTTCTTC CATQGTSGRVEQFF
TRBD1 few TRBJ1-1 TRBV10-1 TGCGCCAGCATGAGGGGGCCGGGCACTGAAGCTTTCTTT CASMRGPGTEAFF
- - TRBJ1-5 TRBV2 TGTGCCAGCAGTGCACGAGGAACTTCAAGCTATAGCAATCAGCCCCAGCATTTT CASSARGTSSYSNQPQHF